This TCR beta chain was retrieved from a study of blood T cell repertoires in COVID-19. On the study more broadly: Sources were T cells, B-cell-depleted T cells, or PBMCs; the material itself was cDNA or gDNA.

The method was immunoSEQ multiplex PCR; TCRdb's version includes in-frame clones alone and lacks a portion of them. The data hold 300,000 or so clones, with around 90% observed a single time. Trimming left V 11 bases short and J 4 bases short, with 15 bases between. The CDR3 is 13 amino acids. The sequence was collected from a woman aged 25 to 39 with COVID-19, enrolled during active disease. The material sequenced was peripheral blood. V gene TRBV12-3 or TRBV12-4 combines with J gene TRBJ1-5; no firm D call. This CDR3 reads CAVRVGANQPQHF. The CDR3 coding sequence is TGTGCCGTACGCGTAGGAGCTAATCAGCCCCAGCATTTT.